This T cell receptor beta chain was found in a study of blood T cell repertoires in COVID-19. Study in general: Material from acute and convalescent COVID-19 was sourced from the United States, Italy and Spain.

The CDR3 runs to 14 residues. Germline assignment: CDR1 GTSNPN and CDR2 SVGIG (reference sequence). The V gene end was trimmed by 1 base and the J gene end by 11 bases; junction bases not matched to a gene: 11. Profiling relied on immunoSEQ multiplex PCR, and the TCRdb table lists in-frame clones only, not all of them. The sample carries 200,000 or so clones, about 80% recorded once. This clone was counted a single time. Sequencing was done on a sample of peripheral blood. The rearrangement links TRBV30 to TRBJ1-5, with 7 bases fitting TRBD1. This receptor was identified in a man aged 30-40 years with active or convalescent COVID-19. The CDR3 coding sequence is TGTGCCTGGAGTGAGGGACAGCTTTATAGGGCCCAGCATTTT. Encoded protein: CAWSEGQLYRAQHF.